One and the same sample provided the 19 T cell receptor beta chains below, sequenced in a study of identical twins. From the 5' RACE reads, TCRdb called clonotypes with MiXCR, one entry per CDR3 protein. Of 400,000 to 600,000 distinct CDR3 sequences in the sample, around 20% were seen once. These data also formed part of another study, on yellow fever vaccine responses in identical twins.

The sequenced sample was CD4+ T cells sorted from blood. These receptors came from a woman aged 18-29 years in good health.

This clonotype was seen repeatedly, ten times or more. The rearrangement joins TRBV5-1 to TRBJ2-2, with a tentative D call TRBD2 (6 bases). The germline V and J ends were trimmed by 2 bases and 0 bases, with 11 bases remaining between them. The CDR3 has 16 residues. Germline-derived CDR1 and CDR2 are SGHRS and YFSETQ. CDR3 sequence reads: CASSFWEATNTGELFF. The CDR3 nucleotides are TGCGCCAGCAGCTTTTGGGAGGCCACGAACACCGGGGAGCTGTTTTTT.

The chain recombines TRBV2 with TRBJ2-1; D not resolved. Trimming removed 2 bases at V and 0 bases at J, with 11 bases between. The CDR3 covers 16 residues. From germline, CDR1 is SNHLY and CDR2 FYNNEI. The CDR3 DNA sequence: TGTGCCAGCAGTGAACTGGCGCTTAGCTCCTACAATGAGCAGTTCTTC. This codes for CASSELALSSYNEQFF.

This clonotype was seen a handful of times. The CDR3 region has the DNA TGTGCCAGCACCCAAAAGGTTAAAAACTACATCCTAGCCAAAAACATTCAGTACTTC. This gives the protein CASTQKVKNYILAKNIQYF. The rearrangement uses TRBV25-1 and TRBJ2-4, with D unresolved. CDR3 size: 19 residues. CDR1 MGHDK and CDR2 SYGVNS come from the germline V gene. V dropped 7 bases and J dropped 0 bases, with 25 bases sitting between them. Full variable domain (outside the CDR3, taken from reference TRBV25-1 and TRBJ2-4): EADIYQTPRYLVIGTGKKITLECSQTMGHDKMYWYQQDPGMELHLIHYSYGVNSTEKGDLSSESTVSRIRTEHFPLTLESARPSHTSQYLCASTQKVKNYILAKNIQYFGAGTRLSVL.

This clonotype was observed a few times. The V call is TRBV5-1, the J call TRBJ2-7; 10 positions agree with TRBD2. Germline assignment: CDR1 SGHRS and CDR2 YFSETQ. This CDR3 spans 15 amino acids. Trimming took 0 bases from V and 4 from J; bases not matched to a gene: 4. The CDR3 region is CASSLAGTSAYEQYF. The CDR3 nucleotides are TGCGCCAGCAGCTTGGCCGGGACTAGCGCTTACGAGCAGTACTTC.

This clonotype has just a few counts. The chain links TRBV6-5 to TRBJ2-2, with 11 bases matching TRBD1. The V and J ends lost 2 bases and 4 bases, in that order; junction bases with no gene match: 9. CDR3 length: 18 amino acids. CDR1 is MNHEY and CDR2 is SVGAGI in the germline V gene. The CDR3 loop is CASSYPLGQGAGTGELFF. The CDR3 region has the DNA TGTGCCAGCAGTTACCCCCTTGGACAGGGGGCAGGCACCGGGGAGCTGTTTTTT.

This clonotype was seen a few times. The V gene is TRBV7-6, the J gene TRBJ2-1; 13 bases are a match to TRBD2. CDR3 size: 14 residues. The germline V gene encodes CDR1 SGHVS and CDR2 FNYEAQ. V shed 8 bases, J shed 6 bases, and the junction held 4 bases outside the gene matches. DNA of the CDR3: TGTGCCAGCGCAGGACTAGCGGGGGCCAATGAGCAGTTCTTC. Its protein product is CASAGLAGANEQFF.

This clonotype occurred many times. The J gene is TRBJ2-1, the V gene TRBV15; no firm D call. Germline lookup yields CDR1 LNHNV and CDR2 YYDKDF (reference sequence). Trimming pared 0 bases from V and 7 bases from J, leaving 13 bases between. The CDR3 totals 15 residues. The CDR3 sequence is CATSRDSLGSNEQFF. Written as DNA, the CDR3 is TGTGCCACCAGCAGAGATTCATTAGGGTCGAATGAGCAGTTCTTC.

This clonotype was seen a few times. The chain combines TRBV5-1 with TRBJ2-1, with 12 bases that match TRBD2. The CDR3 sequence is 17 residues long. CDR1 and CDR2 (germline): SGHRS, YFSETQ. The J segment lost 5 bases and the V segment lost 1 base, leaving 7 bases of the junction unmatched. In nucleotides, the CDR3 is TGCGCCAGCAGCTTGTGGGCGACTAGCGGGAGTAACAATGAGCAGTTCTTC. Protein product: CASSLWATSGSNNEQFF.

J is TRBJ2-5 and V is TRBV7-3; D not certain. This CDR3 comprises 14 residues. V dropped 2 bases and J dropped 2 bases, with 9 bases sitting between them. Germline lookup yields CDR1 SGHTA and CDR2 FQGTGA. CDR3 residues: CASSLSVGQETQYF. The CDR3 nucleotides read TGTGCCAGCAGCTTATCAGTGGGGCAAGAGACCCAGTACTTC.

This clonotype was counted ten times or more. A junction boundary mismatches the germline segment, possibly from a read error. The chain joins TRBV5-1 to TRBJ2-3; 9 nucleotides align to TRBD1. CDR3 length equals 15 residues. The germline CDR1 and CDR2 sequences are SGHRS and YFSETQ. The CDR3: CASSLGQGSTDTQYF. The CDR3 bases are TGTGCCAGCAGTTTGGGACAGGGTAGCACAGATACGCAGTATTTT.

The chain combines TRBV29-1 with TRBJ2-3; 7 nucleotides match TRBD2. Per germline, CDR1 SQVTM and CDR2 ANQGSEA. The CDR3 consists of 13 residues. After removal of 5 bases from V and 4 bases from J, the junction contained 6 bases not matched to a gene. CDR3 in DNA: TGCAGCGTTTTGCGGGAGTCGGCAGATACGCAGTATTTT. The encoded protein is CSVLRESADTQYF.

To note about this clonotype: At one end the junction does not follow the germline gene, possibly because of a read error. The genes are TRBV12-3 or TRBV12-4 and TRBJ1-1, with 11 positions matching TRBD1. CDR3 length equals 16 residues. The DNA for the CDR3 is TGTGCCAGCACCGAGGACAGGGGGCGTAAGAACACTGCAGCTTTCTTT. It yields the protein CASTEDRGRKNTAAFF.

In the case of this clonotype: An end of the junction differs from the germline gene, which may be a read error. This sequence joins TRBV3-1 and TRBJ2-1; D might be TRBD1 (5 bases). The CDR3 is 15 residues long. Germline CDR1 reads LGHDT; CDR2 reads YNNKEL (reference sequence). In DNA, the CDR3 is TGTGCCACCAGCCAACTGGGGCCTTCCTACAATGAGCAGTTCTTC. Amino acids: CATSQLGPSYNEQFF.

This clonotype was seen at least ten times. The chain couples TRBV20-1 to TRBJ1-1; D is undetermined. Germline loops: CDR1 DFQATT, CDR2 SNEGSKA (reference sequence). Between the trimmed V and J ends, which lost 0 bases and 5 bases, there was a span of 7 bases. This CDR3 is built from 12 residues. In DNA, the CDR3 is TGCAGTGCTAGAGATCCTATAACTGAAGCTTTCTTT. Translation gives CSARDPITEAFF.

The chain's CDR3 is CATSDRREADTQYF. CDR3 coding DNA: TGTGCCACCAGTGATAGGCGGGAGGCAGATACGCAGTATTTT. The chain recombines TRBV24-1 with TRBJ2-3, with 8 positions matching TRBD2. The V and J ends lost 3 bases and 4 bases, in that order; junction bases with no gene match: 2. The germline V gene encodes CDR1 KGHDR and CDR2 SFDVKD. The CDR3 totals 14 residues.

This clonotype was counted a few times. The V call is TRBV12-3 or TRBV12-4, the J call TRBJ1-5; 9 nucleotides match TRBD1. This CDR3 has 16 amino acids. V lost 6 bases to trimming and J lost 5 bases; unmatched junction nucleotides: 11. The CDR3 coding sequence is TGTGCCAGCAGCCGTGGACAGGGGATCCAGTATCAGCCCCAGCATTTT. Residues: CASSRGQGIQYQPQHF.

This rearrangement joins TRBV20-1 to TRBJ2-3; 9 bases are a match to TRBD1. V shed 3 bases and J 1 base; nucleotides not matched to a gene: 8. CDR3 length: 16 amino acids. Germline V gene lookup returns CDR1 DFQATT and CDR2 SNEGSKA (reference sequence). CDR3 protein: CSASGFGDRGTDTQYF. In DNA, the CDR3 is TGCAGTGCTAGTGGATTTGGGGACAGGGGCACAGATACGCAGTATTTT.

The chain carries TRBV6-1 and TRBJ2-2; D is uncertain. Germline lookup yields CDR1 MNHNS and CDR2 SASEGT. The CDR3 runs 16 residues. V was shortened by 3 bases and J by 0 bases, with 11 bases between the two germline ends. The CDR3 region is CASSDRQAANTGELFF. The CDR3 DNA is TGTGCCAGCAGTGATCGGCAGGCCGCGAACACCGGGGAGCTGTTTTTT.

This clonotype was counted only a few times. The J gene is TRBJ1-3, the V gene TRBV12-3 or TRBV12-4; D not resolved. Trimming took 5 bases from V and 4 from J, leaving 9 bases between them. The CDR3 consists of 13 residues. The DNA for the CDR3 is TGTGCCAGCAGTCCACTAGAAGGAAACACCATATATTTT. Translation gives CASSPLEGNTIYF.